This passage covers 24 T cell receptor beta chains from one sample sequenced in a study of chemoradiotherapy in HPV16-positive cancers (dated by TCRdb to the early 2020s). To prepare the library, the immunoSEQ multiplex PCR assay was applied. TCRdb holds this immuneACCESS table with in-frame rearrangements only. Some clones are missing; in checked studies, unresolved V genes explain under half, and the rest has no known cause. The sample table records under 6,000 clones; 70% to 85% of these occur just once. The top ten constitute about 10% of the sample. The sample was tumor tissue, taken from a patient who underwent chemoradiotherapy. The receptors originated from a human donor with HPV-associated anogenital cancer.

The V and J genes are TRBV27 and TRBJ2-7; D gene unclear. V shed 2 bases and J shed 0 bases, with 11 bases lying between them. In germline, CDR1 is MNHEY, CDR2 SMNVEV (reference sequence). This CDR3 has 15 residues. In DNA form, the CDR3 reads TGTGCCAGCAGTTTAGGCAGCCCCCTCTCCTACGAGCAGTACTTC. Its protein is CASSLGSPLSYEQYF.

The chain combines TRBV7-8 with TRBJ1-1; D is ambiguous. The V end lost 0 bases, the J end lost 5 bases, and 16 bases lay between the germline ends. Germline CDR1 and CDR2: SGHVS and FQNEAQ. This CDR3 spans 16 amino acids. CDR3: CASSLASMVSGTEAFF. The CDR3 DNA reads TGTGCCAGCAGCTTAGCGAGTATGGTCTCGGGGACTGAAGCTTTCTTT.

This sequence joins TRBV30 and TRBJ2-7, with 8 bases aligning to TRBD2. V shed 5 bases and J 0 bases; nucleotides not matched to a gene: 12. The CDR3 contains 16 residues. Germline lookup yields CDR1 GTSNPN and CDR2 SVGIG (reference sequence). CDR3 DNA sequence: TGTGCCTGGGAACGAGCGATCAGCGGGAGCTCCTACGAGCAGTACTTC. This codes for CAWERAISGSSYEQYF.

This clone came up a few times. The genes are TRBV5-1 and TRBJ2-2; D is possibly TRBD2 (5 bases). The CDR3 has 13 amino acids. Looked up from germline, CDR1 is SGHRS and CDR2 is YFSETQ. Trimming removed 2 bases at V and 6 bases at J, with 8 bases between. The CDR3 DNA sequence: TGCGCCAGCAGCTTCGGGGTGGCCGGGGAGCTGTTTTTT. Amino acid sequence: CASSFGVAGELFF.

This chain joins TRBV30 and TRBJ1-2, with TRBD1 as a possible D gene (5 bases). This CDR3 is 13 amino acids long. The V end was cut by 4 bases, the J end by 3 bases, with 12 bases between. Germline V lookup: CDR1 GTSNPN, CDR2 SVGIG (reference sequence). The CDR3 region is CAWTLGRDYGYTF. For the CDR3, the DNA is TGTGCCTGGACGCTGGGGCGGGACTATGGCTACACCTTC.

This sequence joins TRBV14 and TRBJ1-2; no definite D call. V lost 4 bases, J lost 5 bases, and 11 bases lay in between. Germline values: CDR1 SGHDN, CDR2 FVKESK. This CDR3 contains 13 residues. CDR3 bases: TGTGCCAGCAGCCCGACCTTGAGGTATGGCTACACCTTC. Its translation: CASSPTLRYGYTF.

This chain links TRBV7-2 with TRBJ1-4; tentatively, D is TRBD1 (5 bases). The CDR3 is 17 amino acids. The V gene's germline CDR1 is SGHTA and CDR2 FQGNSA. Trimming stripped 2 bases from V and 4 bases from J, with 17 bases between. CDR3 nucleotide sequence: TGTGCCAGCAGCTTATTTTTGATTTCCCAGGGTAATGAAAAACTGTTTTTT. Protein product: CASSLFLISQGNEKLFF.

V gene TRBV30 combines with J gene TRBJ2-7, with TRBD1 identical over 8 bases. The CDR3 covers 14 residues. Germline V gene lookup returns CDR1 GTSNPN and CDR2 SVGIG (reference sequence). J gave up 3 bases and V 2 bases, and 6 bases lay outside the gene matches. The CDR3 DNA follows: TGTGCCTGGAGTCACGGACAGGGAAGCTACGAGCAGTACTTC. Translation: CAWSHGQGSYEQYF.

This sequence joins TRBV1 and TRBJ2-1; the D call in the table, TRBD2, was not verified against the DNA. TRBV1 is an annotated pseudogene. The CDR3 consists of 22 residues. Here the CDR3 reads CTSSQDLYLGLAGPSSYNEQFF. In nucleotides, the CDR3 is TGCACCAGCAGCCAAGATCTTTATTTAGGACTAGCGGGACCCAGTTCCTACAATGAGCAGTTCTTC.

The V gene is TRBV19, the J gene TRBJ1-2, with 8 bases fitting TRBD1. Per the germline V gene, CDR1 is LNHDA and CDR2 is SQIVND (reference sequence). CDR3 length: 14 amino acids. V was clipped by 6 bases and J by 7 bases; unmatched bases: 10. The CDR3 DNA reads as TGTGCCAGTAGCACAGGACAGGGAGAGAGTGGCTACACCTTC. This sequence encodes CASSTGQGESGYTF.

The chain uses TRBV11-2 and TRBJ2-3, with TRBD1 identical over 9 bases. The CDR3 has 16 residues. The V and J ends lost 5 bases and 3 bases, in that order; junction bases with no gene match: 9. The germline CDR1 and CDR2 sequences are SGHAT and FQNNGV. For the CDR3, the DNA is TGTGCCAGCAGCGAACAGGGGGCTAAGGGAACAGATACGCAGTATTTT. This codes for CASSEQGAKGTDTQYF.

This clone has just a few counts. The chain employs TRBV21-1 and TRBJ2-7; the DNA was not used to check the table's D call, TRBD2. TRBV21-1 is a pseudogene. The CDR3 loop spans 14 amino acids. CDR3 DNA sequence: TGTGCCAGCAGCACGGAGCCTAGGTCCGCCGAGCAGTACTTC. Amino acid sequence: CASSTEPRSAEQYF.

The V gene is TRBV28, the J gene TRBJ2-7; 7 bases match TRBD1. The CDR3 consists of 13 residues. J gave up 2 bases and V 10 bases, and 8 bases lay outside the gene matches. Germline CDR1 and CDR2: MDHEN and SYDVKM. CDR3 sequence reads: CAIPGQSTYEQYF. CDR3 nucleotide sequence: TGTGCCATCCCGGGACAGAGTACCTACGAGCAGTACTTC.

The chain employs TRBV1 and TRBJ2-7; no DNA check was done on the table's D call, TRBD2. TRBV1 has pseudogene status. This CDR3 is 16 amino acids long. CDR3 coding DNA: TGCACCAGCAGAGGGACTAGCGGGAGTTTTGGCTACGAGCAGTACTTC. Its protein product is CTSRGTSGSFGYEQYF.

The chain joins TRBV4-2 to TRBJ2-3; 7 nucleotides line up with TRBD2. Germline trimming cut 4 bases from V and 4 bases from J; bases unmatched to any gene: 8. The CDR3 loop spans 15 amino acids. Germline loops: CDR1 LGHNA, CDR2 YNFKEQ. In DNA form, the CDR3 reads TGTGCCAGCAGCCGCCGGGCGGGAGAGGCAGATACGCAGTATTTT. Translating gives CASSRRAGEADTQYF.

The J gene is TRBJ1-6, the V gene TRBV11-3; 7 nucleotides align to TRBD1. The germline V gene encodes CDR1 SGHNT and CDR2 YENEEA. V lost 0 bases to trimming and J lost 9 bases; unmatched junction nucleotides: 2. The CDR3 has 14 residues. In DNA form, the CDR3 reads TGTGCCAGCAGCTTAGAGGCAGGGGGTTCACCCCTCCACTTT. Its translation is CASSLEAGGSPLHF.

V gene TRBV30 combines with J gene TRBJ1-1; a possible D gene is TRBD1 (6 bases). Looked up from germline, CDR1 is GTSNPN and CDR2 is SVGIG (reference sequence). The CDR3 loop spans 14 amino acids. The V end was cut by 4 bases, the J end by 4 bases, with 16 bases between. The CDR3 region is CAWNPWGGATEAFF. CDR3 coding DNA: TGTGCCTGGAACCCCTGGGGGGGGGCCACTGAAGCTTTCTTT. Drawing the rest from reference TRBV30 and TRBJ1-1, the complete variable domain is SQTIHQWPATLVQPVGSPLSLECTVEGTSNPNLYWYRQAAGRGLQLLFYSVGIGQISSEVPQNLSASRPQDRQFILSSKKLLLSDSGFYLCAWNPWGGATEAFFGQGTRLTVV.

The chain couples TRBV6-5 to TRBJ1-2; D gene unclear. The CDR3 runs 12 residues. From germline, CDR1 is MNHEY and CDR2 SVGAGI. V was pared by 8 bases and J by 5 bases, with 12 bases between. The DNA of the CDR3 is TGTGCCAGCGGTACAGCGATTTATGGCTACACCTTC. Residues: CASGTAIYGYTF.

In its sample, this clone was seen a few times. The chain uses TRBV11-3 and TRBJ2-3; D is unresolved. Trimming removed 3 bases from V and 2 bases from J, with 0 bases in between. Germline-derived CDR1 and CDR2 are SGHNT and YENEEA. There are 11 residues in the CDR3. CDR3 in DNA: TGTGCCAGCAGCTTCACAGATACGCAGTATTTT. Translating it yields CASSFTDTQYF.

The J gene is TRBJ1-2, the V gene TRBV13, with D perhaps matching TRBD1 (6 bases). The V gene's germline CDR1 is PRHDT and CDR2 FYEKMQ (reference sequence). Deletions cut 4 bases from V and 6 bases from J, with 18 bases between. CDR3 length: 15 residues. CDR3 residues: CASSSDQQGRHGYTF. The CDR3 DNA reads TGTGCCAGCAGCTCGGACCAGCAGGGGCGGCATGGCTACACCTTC.

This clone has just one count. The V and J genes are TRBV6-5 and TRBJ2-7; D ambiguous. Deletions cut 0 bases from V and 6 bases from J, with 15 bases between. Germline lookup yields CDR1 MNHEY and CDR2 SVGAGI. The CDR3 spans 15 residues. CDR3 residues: CASSYSGLDGREQYF. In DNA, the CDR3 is TGTGCCAGCAGTTACTCTGGGCTGGATGGACGCGAGCAGTACTTC.

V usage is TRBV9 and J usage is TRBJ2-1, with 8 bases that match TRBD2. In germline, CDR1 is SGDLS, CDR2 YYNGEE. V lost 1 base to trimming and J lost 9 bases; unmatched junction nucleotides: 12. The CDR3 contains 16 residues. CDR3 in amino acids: CASSVLSSGIGGEQFF. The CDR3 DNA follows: TGTGCCAGCAGCGTACTCAGTAGCGGGATAGGAGGTGAGCAGTTCTTC.

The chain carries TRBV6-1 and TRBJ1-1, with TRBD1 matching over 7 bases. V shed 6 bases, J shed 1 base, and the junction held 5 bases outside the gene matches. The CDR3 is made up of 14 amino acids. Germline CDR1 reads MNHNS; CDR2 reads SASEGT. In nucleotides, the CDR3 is TGTGCCAGCAGCCCGACAGGGTCGAACACTGAAGCTTTCTTT. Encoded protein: CASSPTGSNTEAFF.

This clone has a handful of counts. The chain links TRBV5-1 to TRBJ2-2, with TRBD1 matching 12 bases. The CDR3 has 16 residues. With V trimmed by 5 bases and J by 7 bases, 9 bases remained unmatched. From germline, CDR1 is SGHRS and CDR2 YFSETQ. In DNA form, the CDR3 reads TGCGCCAGCAGACCGGGACAGGGGGCTTCTAGCGGGGAGCTGTTTTTT. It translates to CASRPGQGASSGELFF. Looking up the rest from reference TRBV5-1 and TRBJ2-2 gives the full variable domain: KAGVTQTPRYLIKTRGQQVTLSCSPISGHRSVSWYQQTPGQGLQFLFEYFSETQRNKGNFPGRFSGRQFSNSRSEMNVSTLELGDSALYLCASRPGQGASSGELFFGEGSRLTVL.